This T cell receptor beta chain was recovered during a study of blood T cell repertoires in COVID-19. The overall study: Spain, Italy and the United States supplied samples that represented acute and convalescent COVID-19. The cDNA or gDNA used as material had been derived from T cells, B-cell-depleted T cells, or PBMCs.

As originally analysed: Amplification of reference gene primers provided the estimated nucleated cell counts. The assay was immunoSEQ multiplex PCR, and TCRdb's table has in-frame clones only and misses some. V, J and clone size were drawn from that table, and D and trimming were deduced from the DNA. This sample has roughly 280,000 clones; around four fifths occur once, and the top ten carry about 4.6%. Germline V gene data show CDR1 as MNHEY and CDR2 as SMNVEV (reference sequence). This CDR3 has 17 residues. V was pared by 3 bases and J by 2 bases, with 19 bases between. The clonotype originates from a man in his sixties who had recovered from COVID-19. The chain links TRBV27 to TRBJ1-1, with D perhaps TRBD1 (6 bases). Sequences were obtained from peripheral blood. This CDR3 is CASSFHRGSGTNTEAFF. As DNA, the CDR3 is TGTGCCAGCAGTTTCCATAGGGGGTCAGGAACTAACACTGAAGCTTTCTTT.